The present T cell receptor beta chain was sequenced within a study of fetal regulatory T cell absence and autoimmunity (dated by TCRdb to about 2017). Regarding the complete study: Exocrine pancreas autoimmunity was seen in the IPEX patients without clinical diabetes.

On the immunoSEQ human TCRbeta survey platform, a two-step multiplex PCR amplified and barcoded the TCRbeta CDR3 regions. Illumina instruments were used to sequence the libraries, and IgH from the same samples was sequenced in parallel. The authors' pipeline ran thus. Raw reads were filtered against IMGT V, D, J definitions and were binned using a nearest-neighbor algorithm so that PCR and sequencing errors were removed. A clone was defined by an identical nucleotide sequence, and differential abundance between tissues was tested with a Fisher exact test for each clone at a pFDR threshold of p<0.01. Clones whose frequencies were too low for statistical inference were excluded by a minimum inclusion filter of 10 in either sample. The immunoSEQ Analyzer was used for pairwise clonal comparisons, and IMGT tools were used to assess gene family usage. TCRdb mirrors the immuneACCESS table, restricted to in-frame sequences. Some clones are absent from its copies; in checked studies, under half trace to an unresolved V gene, and the reason for the others is unknown. V and J calls and clone size are copied from that table; D and trimming were computed from the DNA. The sample data list 95,000 or so clones, and about two thirds of these were observed just once. The ten top clones hold roughly 2% of the sample.

Details on this clone: Its antigen is still unknown. Per-base quality was not reported, and no clone a single base away is much larger than it.

Results and caveats for the whole study, not just this receptor: The oligoclonal enrichment was interpreted as supporting antigen-driven autoimmunity in the pancreas before birth in IPEX syndrome. Compared with cord blood, the pancreas TCR compartment showed significant oligoclonal enrichment, and some top clones were enriched more than 85-fold. TRB gene family usage was found to be broadly similar between cord blood and pancreas and to resemble published neonatal and adult repertoires.

Repertoire sequencing was done on genomic DNA taken from frozen pancreas tissue. The DNeasy Blood and Tissue Kit was used to extract about 1.9-3 ug of genomic DNA from either umbilical cord blood or frozen pancreas. V is cut back by 4 bases and J by 4 bases, with 4 bases in the junction unmatched. Sequences SGHRS (CDR1) and YFSETQ (CDR2) are obtained from the germline V gene. The CDR3 runs 14 residues from the cysteine to the phenylalanine. The CDR3 DNA has 42 bases and is translated from base 1. This clonotype originated in a male donor with IPEX syndrome. The V and J segments used are TRBV5-1 and TRBJ2-7; 11 bases in the junction line up with TRBD1. Material: pancreas tissue. The CDR3 in this case is CASSPRDRGYEQYF. DNA sequence: TGCGCCAGCAGCCCACGGGACAGGGGGTACGAGCAGTACTTC.